The entry below describes one T cell receptor beta chain. Its cognate antigen is unknown. Patients had blood sampled at baseline and again on cycle 4 day 1 and cycle 7 day 1. Trimming took 7 bases from V and 5 from J, leaving 10 bases between them. Germline loops: CDR1 LNHDA, CDR2 SQIVND (reference sequence). The CDR3 consists of 12 residues. Sequenced by immunoSEQ multiplex PCR; TCRdb stores in-frame clones only, minus some. The sample records 70,000 to 90,000 clones, over 85% being singletons. This record belongs to a study of OX40 agonist ivuxolimab in advanced cancers. Study in general: Prior anti-PD-1, anti-PD-L1 or anti-CTLA-4 therapy was allowed; 40% to 50% had some. Study findings and constraints: The CD4+ and CD8+ T cells in the blood had expanded clonally by week 6 at 0.1 to 3.0 mg/kg. No antigen was identified for the clonally expanded peripheral T cells.

The rearrangement links TRBV19 to TRBJ2-3, with a weak D call TRBD2 (6 bases). This TCR was recovered from an adult with an advanced solid tumor such as melanoma, head and neck, liver or kidney cancer. The material sequenced was CD4+ or CD8+ T cells sorted from blood, taken in a trial of the OX40 agonist ivuxolimab. The CDR3 nucleotides read TGTGCCAGTACTAGCGAACGAGATACGCAGTATTTT. This translates into CASTSERDTQYF.